Below are 14 T cell receptor beta chains sequenced from a single sample in a study of blood T cells in healthy people across ages (dated by TCRdb to the mid-2010s). Preparation of the library involved 5' RACE. For sequencing, an Illumina HiSeq 2500 was employed. A second roughly 7 to 12 cycle PCR used a sample-barcoded 5' primer and a J-beta primer mix. Using fastp at Q25 and MiXCR, TCRdb reprocessed the public reads and kept productive beta chains. Rows matching on CDR3 protein sequence are summarized as one entry with the most common DNA and genes. A total of some 1.5 million distinct CDR3 sequences appear in this sample, about 28% of them only once. The ten largest make up 7.7% of the sample. Sequencing was performed on blood. All receptors come from a woman between 25 and 40 years old in good health.

This clonotype has just a few counts. The junction does not match germline at one end; this may be a read error. V gene TRBV5-1 combines with J gene TRBJ2-3; a possible D gene is TRBD1 (5 bases). Germline V gene lookup returns CDR1 SGHRS and CDR2 YFSETQ. The CDR3 is 14 residues long. The CDR3 sequence is CASSLDSSADTQYF. DNA of the CDR3: TGCGCCAGCAGCTTAGACAGCTCCGCGGATACACAGTATTTT.

This chain joins TRBV3-1 and TRBJ2-7; unclear D gene. The V end lost 6 bases, the J end lost 10 bases, and 25 bases lay between the germline ends. The CDR3 spans 15 residues. Germline V gene sequence: CDR1 LGHDT, CDR2 YNNKEL (reference sequence). Here the CDR3 reads CASSPTLLGQEAQYF. DNA of the CDR3: TGTGCCAGCAGTCCAACGCTACTTGGCCAAGAGGCCCAGTACTTC.

The chain links TRBV2 to TRBJ2-1; 7 nucleotides align to TRBD2. Germline CDR1 reads SNHLY; CDR2 reads FYNNEI. The CDR3 is made up of 13 amino acids. J gave up 7 bases and V 9 bases, and 9 bases lay outside the gene matches. Here the CDR3 reads CARRWAGENEQFF. The CDR3 coding sequence is TGTGCCAGACGGTGGGCGGGAGAAAATGAGCAGTTCTTC.

This clonotype was counted ten times or more. This chain joins TRBV20-1 and TRBJ2-7; D tentatively reads TRBD1 or TRBD2 (5 bases each). Per the germline V gene, CDR1 is DFQATT and CDR2 is SNEGSKA (reference sequence). The V gene lost 5 bases and the J gene lost 7 bases, with 21 bases spanning the gap. CDR3 length: 14 amino acids. CDR3 amino acids: CSASSGTYGREQYF. The CDR3 bases are TGCAGTGCTTCTTCCGGGACCTACGGCAGGGAGCAGTACTTC.

This rearrangement joins TRBV11-2 to TRBJ2-1; D possibly corresponds to TRBD1 (5 bases). Germline loops: CDR1 SGHAT, CDR2 FQNNGV. The CDR3 has 15 residues. Trimming cost V 5 bases and J 5 bases, with 16 bases left between them. The CDR3 sequence: CASSPTLDRHNEQFF. CDR3 nucleotide sequence: TGTGCCAGCAGCCCAACCCTCGACAGACACAATGAGCAGTTCTTC.

The sample holds many counts of this clonotype. V gene TRBV27 combines with J gene TRBJ2-3, with D possibly being TRBD2 (6 bases). Germline CDR1 reads MNHEY; CDR2 reads SMNVEV (reference sequence). The CDR3 spans 15 residues. V was shortened by 4 bases and J by 2 bases, with 13 bases between the two germline ends. CDR3: CASSSPGENTDTQYF. The CDR3 region has the DNA TGTGCCAGCAGTTCCCCGGGAGAGAACACAGATACGCAGTATTTT.

The chain links TRBV7-9 to TRBJ1-4; TRBD1 agrees at 10 bases. V trimming: 0 bases; J trimming: 6 bases; junction bases outside the gene matches: 4. From germline, CDR1 is SEHNR and CDR2 FQNEAQ (reference sequence). The CDR3 contains 16 residues. This chain's CDR3 is CASSLAGTGEDEKLFF. CDR3 coding DNA: TGTGCCAGCAGCTTAGCCGGGACAGGGGAGGATGAAAAACTGTTTTTT.

This chain links TRBV12-3 or TRBV12-4 with TRBJ2-5; D may correspond to TRBD1 or TRBD2 (5 bases each). The CDR3 has 11 amino acids. V was pared by 3 bases and J by 12 bases, with 11 bases between. The CDR3 nucleotides are TGTGCCAGCAGTTTGGGGGACGAGAAGTACTTC. It translates to CASSLGDEKYF.

This clonotype was found many times. The chain links TRBV18 to TRBJ2-7, with D possibly being TRBD2 (5 bases). The CDR3 consists of 14 residues. CDR1 KGHSH and CDR2 LQKENI come from the germline V gene. V lost 2 bases to trimming and J lost 2 bases, with 10 bases between them. CDR3 coding DNA: TGTGCCAGCTCACCAGGAGCGGCTGCCTACGAGCAGTACTTC. Translating gives CASSPGAAAYEQYF.

The V gene is TRBV27, the J gene TRBJ1-2; perhaps TRBD1 as D (6 bases). The CDR3 has 18 amino acids. The germline V gene encodes CDR1 MNHEY and CDR2 SMNVEV (reference sequence). Trimming took 0 bases from V and 2 from J, leaving 19 bases between them. The CDR3 loop is CASSLSLRGLKSNYGYTF. In DNA form, the CDR3 reads TGTGCCAGCAGTTTATCCCTCAGGGGCCTCAAGTCCAACTATGGCTACACCTTC.

This clonotype was recorded at least ten times. The chain uses TRBV12-3 or TRBV12-4 and TRBJ2-5; 7 nucleotides line up with TRBD1. The CDR3 is 12 amino acids. V lost 6 bases, J lost 8 bases, and 6 bases stayed unmatched. CDR3 protein: CASSPTGVTQYF. CDR3 bases: TGTGCCAGCAGCCCCACAGGGGTTACCCAGTACTTC.

This clonotype was counted many times. Mismatch with germline at one junction end may stem from a read error. This rearrangement joins TRBV12-3 or TRBV12-4 to TRBJ2-3; D gene ambiguous. The CDR3 extends over 11 amino acids. This chain's CDR3 is CATSGTDTQYF. CDR3 coding DNA: TGTGCCACCAGTGGAACAGATACGCAGTATTTT.

This clonotype has just a few counts. This rearrangement joins TRBV20-1 to TRBJ2-5, with 12 bases matching TRBD1. The J call is doubtful: the DNA matches TRBJ2-7 better. Looked up from germline, CDR1 is DFQATT and CDR2 is SNEGSKA (reference sequence). The CDR3 sequence is 13 residues long. CDR3 loop: CSAPGQGAGEQYF. In DNA, the CDR3 is TGCAGTGCCCCGGGACAGGGGGCAGGCGAGCAGTACTTC.

As to this clonotype: This CDR3 is missing its conserved last phenylalanine or tryptophan, likely due to a read error. The V and J genes are TRBV12-3 or TRBV12-4 and TRBJ2-7, with D tentatively TRBD2 (5 bases). V shed 5 bases and J shed 3 bases, with 8 bases lying between them. The CDR3 extends over 12 amino acids. DNA for the CDR3: TGTGCCAGCAGTCGAGCGGACTACGAGCAGTACTCC. Protein: CASSRADYEQYS.